The rows below give T cell receptor beta chains drawn from one sample of a study of shared clonotypes between healthy human individuals. Assay used: immunoSEQ multiplex PCR; TCRdb lists only in-frame clones, some missing. The top ten hold around 0.35% of the sample, which has over 2 million clones, just under 95% seen once. The material sequenced was naive CD4+ T cells from PBMCs. These receptors were collected from a man aged 18 to 30 in good health. Some clones in this sample may be carry-over from other donors' samples. Both conserved end residues are part of each CDR3. D genes are given only for firm matches. Rows may omit the clone size; those that give it use once, few, many or a size class.

j_call v_call clone_size d_call cdr3_nt cdr3_aa
TRBJ2-5 TRBV7-9 NA TRBD2 TGTGCCAGCAGCCCACTAGCGGGGGCACAAGAGACCCAGTACTTC CASSPLAGAQETQYF
TRBJ2-5 TRBV5-1 NA NA TGCGCCAGCAGCTTGGAACAGGTCCAAGAGACCCAGTACTTC CASSLEQVQETQYF
TRBJ2-5 TRBV7-3 NA TRBD1 TGTGCCAGCAGCTCCCTAATTACAGGGGGAGAGACCCAGTACTTC CASSSLITGGETQYF
TRBJ2-7 TRBV11-3 NA NA TGTGCCAGCAGCTTAGCACACGGGAAATCCTACGAGCAGTACTTC CASSLAHGKSYEQYF
TRBJ1-6 TRBV28 NA NA TGTGCCAGCAGGCCGGAAGGGACTCCCGGTGGGGTGCCCCTCCACTTT CASRPEGTPGGVPLHF
TRBJ1-1 TRBV5-1 NA NA TGCGCCAGCAGCCGCGGAACATTGAACACTGAAGCTTTCTTT CASSRGTLNTEAFF
TRBJ1-5 TRBV5-5 NA NA TGTGCCAGCAGCCCGATGGGCCCATATAGCAATCAGCCCCAGCATTTT CASSPMGPYSNQPQHF
TRBJ2-7 TRBV11-2 NA TRBD1 TGTGCCAGCAGCAAGGGACAGGCCTACGAGCAGTACTTC CASSKGQAYEQYF
TRBJ2-7 TRBV4-1 NA NA TGCGCCAGCAGCCCAGGGACCGGCGAGCAGTACTTC CASSPGTGEQYF
TRBJ2-3 TRBV5-1 NA TRBD1 TGCGCCAGCAGCCTCGGGACAGGGGGAACAGATACGCAGTATTTT CASSLGTGGTDTQYF
TRBJ2-5 TRBV14 NA NA TGTGCCAGCAGCCATGACCTATCGGGGACCCAGTACTTC CASSHDLSGTQYF
TRBJ2-6 TRBV5-1 NA NA TGCGCCAGCAGCTTGAGATTGGACAGGGAGGGAACTTACTCTGGGGCCAACGTCCTGACTTTC CASSLRLDREGTYSGANVLTF
TRBJ2-1 TRBV6-1 NA TRBD1 TGTGCCAGCAGTGAAGCCGGGACAGGGATATTCTTC CASSEAGTGIFF
TRBJ1-6 TRBV29-1 NA TRBD1 TGCAGCGCCGGGACAGGGGGCATCAATTCACCCCTCCACTTT CSAGTGGINSPLHF
TRBJ1-4 TRBV5-1 NA NA TGCGCCAGCAGACCGGCGGCAGGGTCTAATGAAAAACTGTTTTTT CASRPAAGSNEKLFF
TRBJ1-5 TRBV30 NA NA TGTGCCTGGACCCCGCAGGGGAACCAGCCCCAGCATTTT CAWTPQGNQPQHF
TRBJ2-5 TRBV7-3 NA TRBD2 TGTGCCAGCAGCAAAAGGACTAGCGGGAGTGGGGAGACCCAGTACTTC CASSKRTSGSGETQYF
TRBJ2-3 TRBV5-1 NA TRBD2 TGCGCCAGCAGCAGACTAGCGGGGAGCACAGATACGCAGTATTTT CASSRLAGSTDTQYF
TRBJ2-7 TRBV7-9 NA TRBD2 TGTGCCAGCAGCTCCCGCATAGCGGGAGGAATAGACGAGCAGTACTTC CASSSRIAGGIDEQYF
TRBJ2-3 TRBV12-5 NA NA TGTGCTAGTGGTTTATTCGGGATAAACACAGATACGCAGTATTTT CASGLFGINTDTQYF
TRBJ1-1 TRBV7-9 NA NA TGTGCCAGCAGCTCCACAGGGATGTTGGGGACTGAAGCTTTCTTT CASSSTGMLGTEAFF
TRBJ2-7 TRBV14 once NA TGTGCCAGCAGATCTGTCGGGGGTGGGGAGCAGTACTTC CASRSVGGGEQYF
TRBJ1-1 TRBV7-6 NA TRBD1 TGTGCCAGCAGCTTAGCGTCAGGGGGCCGAAACACTGAAGCTTTCTTT CASSLASGGRNTEAFF
TRBJ2-1 TRBV11-3 NA NA TGTGCCAGCAGCTTAGAGGGTTGGGGGCAGTTCTTC CASSLEGWGQFF
TRBJ2-2 TRBV25-1 once NA TGTGCCAGCAGTGATGCGGGACACCCCTCCGGGGAGCTGTTTTTT CASSDAGHPSGELFF
TRBJ2-1 TRBV19 NA NA TGTGCCAGTAGTATACGGCTACGACAACCTCAGGCTCATGAGCAGTTCTTC CASSIRLRQPQAHEQFF
TRBJ1-4 TRBV25-1 NA NA TGTGCCAGCAGTGAGACGACAGGTTTAGGTGAAAAACTGTTTTTT CASSETTGLGEKLFF
TRBJ2-2 TRBV4-2 NA NA TGTGCCAGCAGCCAACCGGGAGTGAACACCGGGGAGCTGTTTTTT CASSQPGVNTGELFF
TRBJ2-7 TRBV28 once NA TGTGCCAGCAGTGTACCCAGGGTAACCTACGAGCAGTACTTC CASSVPRVTYEQYF
TRBJ1-5 TRBV27 NA NA TGTGCCAGCAGGGGACTCAACCGGAACCAGCCCCAGCATTTT CASRGLNRNQPQHF